The next 10 T cell receptor beta chains were all read from a single sample in a study of early T cells in non-severe SARS-CoV-2 infection. TCRdb processed the 5' RACE reads anew with MiXCR; each CDR3 protein has one entry. The data contain around 56,000 distinct CDR3 sequences, about 12% of them singletons. The sequencing here drew on whole blood, taken at baseline. The receptors originated from an adult who was a healthcare worker with PCR-confirmed SARS-CoV-2 infection or an uninfected control (not recorded which).

The chain combines TRBV20-1 with TRBJ2-3; D perhaps matches TRBD2 (5 bases). This CDR3 comprises 16 residues. Trimming pared 6 bases from V and 5 bases from J, leaving 24 bases between. Germline V gene lookup returns CDR1 DFQATT and CDR2 SNEGSKA (reference sequence). CDR3 sequence: CSASIVAGSGLDTQYF. CDR3 DNA: TGCAGTGCCTCAATAGTGGCGGGTTCCGGGCTAGATACGCAGTATTTT.

The table lists this clonotype with a few counts. The chain couples TRBV19 to TRBJ2-7; unclear D gene. Trimming removed 5 bases from V and 2 bases from J, with 7 bases in between. The CDR3 has 12 amino acids. CDR1 and CDR2 (germline): LNHDA, SQIVND (reference sequence). CDR3 nucleotide sequence: TGTGCCAGTAGTTCCCTAGCCTACGAGCAGTACTTC. This sequence encodes CASSSLAYEQYF. Full variable domain (outside the CDR3, taken from reference TRBV19 and TRBJ2-7): DGGITQSPKYLFRKEGQNVTLSCEQNLNHDAMYWYRQDPGQGLRLIYYSQIVNDFQKGDIAEGYSVSREKKESFPLTVTSAQKNPTAFYLCASSSLAYEQYFGPGTRLTVT.

This clonotype has just a few counts. J is TRBJ1-1 and V is TRBV14, with TRBD1 identical over 9 bases. CDR3 length equals 14 residues. Germline V gene lookup returns CDR1 SGHDN and CDR2 FVKESK. The J segment lost 3 bases and the V segment lost 4 bases, leaving 3 bases of the junction unmatched. This chain's CDR3 is CASSPWTGDTEAFF. In nucleotides, the CDR3 is TGTGCCAGCAGCCCATGGACAGGGGACACTGAAGCTTTCTTT.

This chain joins TRBV6-6 and TRBJ2-7; 9 bases align to TRBD1. Germline-derived CDR1 and CDR2 are MNHNY and SVGAGI (reference sequence). The CDR3 runs to 14 residues. V gave up 5 bases and J gave up 6 bases; unmatched junction bases: 8. In nucleotides, the CDR3 is TGTGCCAGCAGTCTACGGACAGGGGACAGCGAGCAGTACTTC. This gives the protein CASSLRTGDSEQYF.

The CDR3 region is CASSLGQGTDEQYF. The CDR3 bases are TGTGCCAGCAGCTTGGGGCAGGGAACGGACGAGCAGTACTTC. The chain employs TRBV5-6 and TRBJ2-7; D perhaps matches TRBD1 (5 bases). V lost 0 bases and J 5 bases, leaving 12 bases between the germline ends. Germline loops: CDR1 SGHDT, CDR2 YYEEEE. The CDR3 sequence is 14 residues long.

The chain has TRBV29-1 and TRBJ2-3; the match to TRBD2 covers 14 bases. Germline V gene lookup returns CDR1 SQVTM and CDR2 ANQGSEA. V dropped 4 bases and J dropped 8; count of bases not matched to a gene: 8. The CDR3 is 15 amino acids. CDR3: CSVAGTSGSASTQYF. CDR3 nucleotides: TGCAGCGTTGCTGGGACTAGCGGGAGTGCAAGTACGCAGTATTTT.

V gene TRBV19 combines with J gene TRBJ1-6, with D possibly matching TRBD1 (6 bases). Trimming cost V 6 bases and J 9 bases, with 15 bases left between them. Germline CDR1 and CDR2: LNHDA and SQIVND (reference sequence). This CDR3 contains 14 residues. The CDR3 spells CASSAGGARSPLHF. Written as DNA, the CDR3 is TGTGCCAGTAGCGCCGGGGGGGCTCGTTCACCCCTCCACTTT.

This clonotype appeared a few times. This chain connects TRBV12-3 or TRBV12-4 to TRBJ2-7; D gene ambiguous. The ends were cut back, 7 bases at V and 3 bases at J, with 10 bases in the middle. The CDR3 spans 12 residues. The CDR3 reads CASTLNHYEQYF. CDR3 coding DNA: TGTGCCAGCACCCTAAACCACTACGAGCAGTACTTC.

This clonotype was seen many times. The chain is built from TRBV28 and TRBJ2-4; D is perhaps TRBD2 (7 bases). The CDR3 is 16 residues long. V lost 2 bases, J lost 4 bases, and 15 bases lay in between. Germline CDR1 MDHEN, CDR2 SYDVKM. The CDR3 nucleotides are TGTGCCAGCAGTTTACTGGGCGGGGGCCATAAAAACATTCAGTACTTC. It is translated as CASSLLGGGHKNIQYF. The full variable domain, rest sourced from reference TRBV28 and TRBJ2-4, is DVKVTQSSRYLVKRTGEKVFLECVQDMDHENMFWYRQDPGLGLRLIYFSYDVKMKEKGDIPEGYSVSREKKERFSLILESASTNQTSMYLCASSLLGGGHKNIQYFGAGTRLSVL.

This clonotype came up many times. J is TRBJ1-5 and V is TRBV4-1, with 8 bases matching TRBD1. V was clipped by 4 bases and J by 3 bases; unmatched bases: 5. Germline V gene lookup returns CDR1 MGHRA and CDR2 YSYEKL. There are 15 residues in the CDR3. The CDR3 loop reads CASSLGQGYNQPQHF. In DNA form, the CDR3 reads TGCGCCAGCAGCCTCGGACAGGGATACAATCAGCCCCAGCATTTT.